This TCR beta chain is from a study of PD-1 blockade in mismatch repair-deficient tumors. CDR3 length: 15 amino acids. Germline lookup yields CDR1 MNHEY and CDR2 SVGAGI. Losses at the gene ends were 0 bases for V and 8 bases for J; bases not matched to a gene: 5. Profiled with immunoSEQ multiplex PCR; TCRdb holds only in-frame clones, not every one. The sample carries 11,000 to 15,000 clones, 84% recorded once. PCR or immunohistochemistry showed mismatch repair deficiency in every enrolled patient. TCRs were sequenced from a few patients responding to pembrolizumab. The chain couples TRBV6-5 to TRBJ2-1, with 9 bases fitting TRBD2. Specimen: PBMCs, collected about 15 weeks after starting pembrolizumab. This receptor was obtained from an adult with mismatch repair-deficient cancer. CDR3 bases: TGTGCCAGCAGTTACTCGTCTAGCGGGATATATGAGCAGTTCTTC. It yields the protein CASSYSSSGIYEQFF.